The 2 T cell receptor beta chains in this list originate from one sample, sequenced in a study of blood T cell repertoires in COVID-19. Clones were read by immunoSEQ multiplex PCR, and TCRdb kept only the in-frame ones, dropping some. This table has about 100,000 clones, about nine tenths appearing once. Sequencing was carried out using peripheral blood. These receptors all come from a human donor with active COVID-19. The donor label of this sample is uncertain.

The V call is TRBV9, the J call TRBJ2-5; 10 positions match TRBD2. The CDR3 runs 15 residues. CDR1 is SGDLS and CDR2 is YYNGEE in the germline V gene. V was pared by 4 bases and J by 5 bases, with 8 bases of the junction left unmatched. This chain's CDR3 is CASSSPSGGGETQYF. CDR3 nucleotides: TGTGCCAGCAGCTCGCCCAGCGGGGGGGGTGAGACCCAGTACTTC. Combining the CDR3 with reference TRBV9 and TRBJ2-5 gives the whole variable domain DSGVTQTPKHLITATGQRVTLRCSPRSGDLSVYWYQQSLDQGLQFLIQYYNGEERAKGNILERFSAQQFPDLHSELNLSSLELGDSALYFCASSSPSGGGETQYFGPGTRLLVL.

The J gene is TRBJ1-5, the V gene TRBV2; 7 nucleotides agree with TRBD1. With V trimmed by 5 bases and J by 4 bases, 2 bases remained unmatched. The CDR3 is 13 residues long. Germline V gives CDR1 SNHLY, CDR2 FYNNEI. In nucleotides, the CDR3 is TGTGCCAGCAGTCTGGACAGGAATCAGCCCCAGCATTTT. As protein: CASSLDRNQPQHF.